This T cell receptor (beta chain) was observed in a study of shared clonotypes between healthy human individuals. Study background: Per donor, CD8 memory used one plate, CD8 naive used two, CD4 memory used three and CD4 naive used three.

Germline CDR1 SGHRS, CDR2 YFSETQ. CDR3 length: 12 residues. With 6 bases removed from V and 0 bases from J, the gap between germline ends came to 7 bases. TCRdb's copy holds only in-frame clones and misses some; the assay was immunoSEQ multiplex PCR. The sample includes about 2.3 million clones, 85% to 95% of them seen just once. Whole-study findings and limits: Across subsets, estimated richness was generally greater for naive than for memory populations.

A single count supports this clone. Its antigen is as yet unknown. The material sequenced was naive CD4+ T cells from PBMCs. Subset meaning: CD45RA+ positively selected. The chain carries TRBV5-1 and TRBJ2-7; the D is unclear. The clonotype comes from a young man in good health. Some clones in this sample may be carry-over from other donors' samples. The CDR3: CASTQNSYEQYF. The DNA of the CDR3 is TGCGCCAGCACCCAGAACTCCTACGAGCAGTACTTC.